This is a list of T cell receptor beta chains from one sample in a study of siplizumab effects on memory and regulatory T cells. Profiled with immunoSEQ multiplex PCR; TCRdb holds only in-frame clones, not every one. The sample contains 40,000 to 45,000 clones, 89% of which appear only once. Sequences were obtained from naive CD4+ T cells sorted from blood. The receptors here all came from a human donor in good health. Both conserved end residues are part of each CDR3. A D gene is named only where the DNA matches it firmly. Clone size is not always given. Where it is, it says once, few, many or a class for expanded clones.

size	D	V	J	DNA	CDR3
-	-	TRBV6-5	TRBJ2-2	TGTGCCAGCAGTAGGAGGGCCGAAACCGGGGAGCTGTTTTTT	CASSRRAETGELFF
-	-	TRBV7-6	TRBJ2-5	TGTGCCAGCAGCTTAGAGCGGGCCCAGTACTTC	CASSLERAQYF
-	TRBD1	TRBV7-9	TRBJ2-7	TGTGCCAGCAGCTACGGACAGGCCTACGAGCAGTACTTC	CASSYGQAYEQYF
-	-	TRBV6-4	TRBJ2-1	TGTGCCACCCGGGAGCTTAGCTCCTACAATGAGCAGTTCTTC	CATRELSSYNEQFF
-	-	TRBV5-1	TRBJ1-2	TGCGCCAGCCGCCCGGGAGGGGACTATGGCTACACCTTC	CASRPGGDYGYTF
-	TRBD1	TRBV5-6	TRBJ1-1	TGTGCCAGCAGCCCCGACAGGGCGCCCCTAGACACTGAAGCTTTCTTT	CASSPDRAPLDTEAFF
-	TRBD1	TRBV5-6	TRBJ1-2	TGTGCCAGCAGCCTTTGGGACAGGGAAAATGGCTACACCTTC	CASSLWDRENGYTF
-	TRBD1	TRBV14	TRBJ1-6	TGTGCCAGCAGCCAAGGGGACAGGAATTCACCCCTCCACTTT	CASSQGDRNSPLHF
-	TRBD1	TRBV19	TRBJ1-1	TGTGCCAGTAGGGCATGGGACAGGGAGAGCACTGAAGCTTTCTTT	CASRAWDRESTEAFF
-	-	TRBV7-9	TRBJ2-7	TGTGCCAGCAGGTCACAGGGCTCCTACGAGCAGTACTTC	CASRSQGSYEQYF
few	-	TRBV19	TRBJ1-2	TGTGCCAGTAGTATGTGGGCCTCTGAGGGCAACTATGGCTACACCTTC	CASSMWASEGNYGYTF
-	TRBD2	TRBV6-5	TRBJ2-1	TGTGCCAGCAGTGCGGCGGGGGTAAGAAATGAGCAGTTCTTC	CASSAAGVRNEQFF
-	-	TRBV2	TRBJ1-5	TGTGCTAGCAGTGCCCGGGACGGCAATCAGCCCCAGCATTTT	CASSARDGNQPQHF
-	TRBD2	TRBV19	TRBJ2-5	TGTGCCAGTACCCTGGGGAGGGGTCGGGAGACCCAGTACTTC	CASTLGRGRETQYF
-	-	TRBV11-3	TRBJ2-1	TGTGCCAGCAGCTCCCGATTGAAAGGGTACAATGAGCAGTTCTTC	CASSSRLKGYNEQFF
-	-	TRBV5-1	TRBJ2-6	TGCGCCAGCAGCCAGTCCTCTGGGGCCAACGTCCTGACTTTC	CASSQSSGANVLTF
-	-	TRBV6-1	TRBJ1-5	TGTGCCAGCAGTGAATTAGGGGCGGGCAATCAGCCCCAGCATTTT	CASSELGAGNQPQHF
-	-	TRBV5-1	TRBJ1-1	TGCGCCAGCAGTGAGAACACTGAAGCTTTCTTT	CASSENTEAFF
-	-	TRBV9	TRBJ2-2	TGTGCCAGCAGCGTAGCGCCCACCGGGGAGCTGTTTTTT	CASSVAPTGELFF
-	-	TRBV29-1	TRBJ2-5	TGCAGCACACAAGAGACCCAGTACTTC	CSTQETQYF
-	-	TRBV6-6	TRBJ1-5	TGTGCCAGCAAGGGGAGCAATCAGCCCCAGCATTTT	CASKGSNQPQHF
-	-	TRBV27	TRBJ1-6	TGTGCCAGCAGTTTCGGGGTGGAGTCCTATAATTCACCCCTCCACTTT	CASSFGVESYNSPLHF
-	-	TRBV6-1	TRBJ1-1	TGTGCCAGCATCATGAACACTGAAGCTTTCTTT	CASIMNTEAFF
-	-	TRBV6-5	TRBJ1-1	TGTGCCAGCAGAAGGGGCCAGAACACTGAAGCTTTCTTT	CASRRGQNTEAFF